The rows below give T cell receptor beta chains drawn from one sample of a study of blood T cell repertoires in COVID-19. The protocol was immunoSEQ multiplex PCR, while the TCRdb copy is restricted to in-frame clones and leaves out a portion. This sample carries 150,000 to 180,000 clones, about 90% of them seen once, and the ten largest clones take less than 0.6%. Sequenced sample: peripheral blood. The receptor set was obtained from a middle-aged man with acute or convalescent COVID-19. Each CDR3 is given with its conserved first and last residue. A D gene is named only where the DNA matches it firmly.

len	j_gene	d_gene	v_gene	CDR3nt	CDR3aa
15	TRBJ2-3	NA	TRBV24-1	TGTGCCACCAGTGCTACAGGGTTCGGCACAGATACGCAGTATTTT	CATSATGFGTDTQYF
15	TRBJ1-4	TRBD1	TRBV9	TGTGCCAGCAGCGCTTACAGGGGGATTAATGAAAAACTGTTTTTT	CASSAYRGINEKLFF
15	TRBJ2-7	TRBD2	TRBV9	TGTGCCAGCAGCGTGAGTCCGGGAGGAGTAGGCGAGCAGTACTTC	CASSVSPGGVGEQYF
14	TRBJ1-1	NA	TRBV7-9	TGTGCCAGCAGCTTAAGGGCGGGGGACACTGAAGCTTTCTTT	CASSLRAGDTEAFF
15	TRBJ2-3	NA	TRBV27	TGTGCCAGCAGTTTAACAGCAGGTATCACAGATACGCAGTATTTT	CASSLTAGITDTQYF
14	TRBJ2-1	TRBD2	TRBV18	TGTGCCAGCTCGCCGGGACTAGTTAGCGATGAGCAGTTCTTC	CASSPGLVSDEQFF
15	TRBJ1-4	NA	TRBV28	TGTGCCAGCAGCCCCGTGGGGGCTCGAAATGAAAAACTGTTTTTT	CASSPVGARNEKLFF
14	TRBJ1-1	TRBD1	TRBV6-6	TGTGCCAGCAGAGTCGGGGACAGGGGGTCGGAAGCTTTCTTT	CASRVGDRGSEAFF
14	TRBJ2-3	NA	TRBV9	TGTGCCAGCAGCGTGGCTCCGGGTGCAGATACGCAGTATTTT	CASSVAPGADTQYF
14	TRBJ2-3	TRBD2	TRBV13	TGTGCCAGCAGCCGCCTGGGGGGGGCAGATACGCAGTATTTT	CASSRLGGADTQYF
15	TRBJ2-5	TRBD1	TRBV5-1	TGCGCCAGCAGCACCGGACAGGGGTACCAAGAGACCCAGTACTTC	CASSTGQGYQETQYF
16	TRBJ1-2	NA	TRBV18	TGTGCCAGCTCACCAATGGACGTGGGGCGGAACTATGGCTACACCTTC	CASSPMDVGRNYGYTF
15	TRBJ2-2	TRBD1	TRBV9	TGTGCCAGCAGCTTGGACAGGGCGGGGACCGGGGAGCTGTTTTTT	CASSLDRAGTGELFF
18	TRBJ2-5	TRBD2	TRBV27	TGTGCCAGCAGTTTCCAGGCCCCCGGGACTAGCGGGAGAAAGACCCAGTACTTC	CASSFQAPGTSGRKTQYF
13	TRBJ1-1	TRBD1	TRBV12-3/TRBV12-4	TGTGCCAGCAGTCGACAGGGTTACACTGAAGCTTTCTTT	CASSRQGYTEAFF
14	TRBJ2-3	TRBD2	TRBV27	TGTGCCAGCAGTTTAGGGCGGGGGGGCTTCGCGCAGTATTTT	CASSLGRGGFAQYF
15	TRBJ1-5	NA	TRBV30	TGTGCCTGGAGGGCCCGGGGGGCGCGGGGTCAGCCCCAGCATTTT	CAWRARGARGQPQHF
15	TRBJ2-2	NA	TRBV28	TGTGCCGCCTCTACCGGGGGAATGGGATCCGGGGAGCTGTTTTTT	CAASTGGMGSGELFF
18	TRBJ1-3	NA	TRBV4-2	TGTGCCAGCAGCCTCCGTTGGGACAAGGGCCGCTCTGGAAACACCATATATTTT	CASSLRWDKGRSGNTIYF
13	TRBJ2-7	TRBD1	TRBV28	TGTGCCAGCAGTTTATCGGGACAGCTCGAGCAGTACTTC	CASSLSGQLEQYF